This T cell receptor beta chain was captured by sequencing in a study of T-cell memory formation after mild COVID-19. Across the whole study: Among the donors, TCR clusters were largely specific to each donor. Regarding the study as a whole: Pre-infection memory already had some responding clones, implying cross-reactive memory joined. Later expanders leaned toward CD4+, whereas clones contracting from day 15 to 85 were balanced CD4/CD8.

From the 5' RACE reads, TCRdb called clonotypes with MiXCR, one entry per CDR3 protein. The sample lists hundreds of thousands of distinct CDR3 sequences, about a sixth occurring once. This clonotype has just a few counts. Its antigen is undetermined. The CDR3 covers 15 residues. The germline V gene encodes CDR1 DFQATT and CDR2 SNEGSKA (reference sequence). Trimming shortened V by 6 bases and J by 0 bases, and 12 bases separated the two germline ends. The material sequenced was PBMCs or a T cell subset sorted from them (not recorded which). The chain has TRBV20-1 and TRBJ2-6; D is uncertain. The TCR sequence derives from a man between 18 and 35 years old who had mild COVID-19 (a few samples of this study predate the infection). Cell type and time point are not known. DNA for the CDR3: TGCAGTGCCTTCGCGGCCAGCTCTGGGGCCAACGTCCTGACTTTC. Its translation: CSAFAASSGANVLTF.